This T cell receptor (beta chain) appears in the sequencing data of a study of post-analysis software for immune sequencing data. Study-wide results and caveats: For normalized Chao1 diversity, multiple sclerosis patients scored significantly lower than controls did. Samples made in the same batch grouped tightly together by F measure. Several TRBV segments were more frequent in patients than controls; TRBV5-6, TRBV5-1 and TRBV20-1 belonged to this group.

TCR beta libraries were prepared from cDNA with unique molecular identifiers. When about 1 to 11 million T cells were used, they gave roughly 500,000 cDNA molecules. TCRdb reanalysed the PCR reads using MiXCR and keeps one entry per CDR3 protein. The sample includes 650,000 to 900,000 distinct CDR3 sequences, 35% to 55% of them seen just once. About this clonotype: Its specificity is unknown.

Deletions cut 3 bases from V and 0 bases from J, with 15 bases between. CDR3 size: 18 residues. The TCR was taken from a girl between 10 and 17 years old with multiple sclerosis. The chain links TRBV12-3 or TRBV12-4 to TRBJ2-6; a weak D match, TRBD2 (6 bases). Sequenced: blood. CDR3 in amino acids: CASSFLGGGSSGANVLTF. The CDR3 nucleotides read TGTGCCAGCAGTTTCCTCGGGGGTGGGAGCTCTGGGGCCAACGTCCTGACTTTC.